This T cell receptor (beta chain) was captured by sequencing in a study of monozygotic twins with cystic fibrosis. Across the study: With about 15 PCR cycles, barcoded libraries came from 3 to 3.5 micrograms of fragmented DNA.

The germline V gene has CDR1 SGHVS and CDR2 FQNEAQ. V lost 1 base to trimming and J lost 3 bases, with 13 bases between them. This CDR3 has 15 amino acids. This table comes from immunoSEQ multiplex PCR, and its TCRdb copy is limited to in-frame clones, with some not included. In the table there are 30,000 to 40,000 clones, roughly three fifths of which are singletons. The sample consisted of blood. J is TRBJ2-7 and V is TRBV7-8; no firm D call. The clonotype originates from a girl aged 10-17 years with cystic fibrosis. CDR3 in DNA: TGTGCCAGCAGCTTAGACTGGCGGCTGAGCTACGAGCAGTACGTC. Protein product: CASSLDWRLSYEQYV.